A selection of T cell receptor beta chains follows, all from one sample in a study of T cells after yellow fever vaccination. In TCRdb, the 5' RACE reads were re-called with MiXCR into one record per CDR3 protein. The sample records a few hundred thousand distinct CDR3 sequences, about 4% being singletons. The input for sequencing was PBMCs, taken 5 days after the yellow fever booster vaccination. These TCRs come from a man aged 18 to 35 who received the YFV17D yellow fever vaccine. The CDR3 runs from the conserved cysteine through the conserved F or W. Fields, in order: CDR3 protein, CDR3 DNA, clone size, D gene, V gene, J gene, CDR3 length. A D gene is named only where the DNA matches it firmly. The listing skips clone size in some rows; elsewhere it reads once, few, many or a size class.

cdr3_aa: CASSFLAGADGYTF; cdr3_nt: TGTGCCAGCAGTTTTCTCGCAGGGGCCGATGGCTACACCTTC; clone_size: few; d_call: -; v_call: TRBV27; j_call: TRBJ1-2; cdr3_length: 14
cdr3_aa: CASSQLGTGELFF; cdr3_nt: TGTGCCAGCAGCCAGCTCGGGACCGGGGAGCTGTTTTTT; clone_size: few; d_call: -; v_call: TRBV3-1; j_call: TRBJ2-2; cdr3_length: 13
cdr3_aa: CASSIYVRANVLTF; cdr3_nt: TGTGCCAGCAGCATTTATGTCCGGGCCAACGTCCTGACTTTC; clone_size: few; d_call: -; v_call: TRBV7-6; j_call: TRBJ2-6; cdr3_length: 14
cdr3_aa: CSVSSLRAQYF; cdr3_nt: TGCAGCGTCAGCTCCCTCCGGGCCCAGTACTTC; clone_size: -; d_call: -; v_call: TRBV29-1; j_call: TRBJ2-5; cdr3_length: 11
cdr3_aa: CASSYLLAGGPDEQFF; cdr3_nt: TGTGCCAGCAGTTACTTACTAGCGGGGGGGCCGGATGAGCAGTTCTTC; clone_size: -; d_call: TRBD2; v_call: TRBV6-5; j_call: TRBJ2-1; cdr3_length: 16
cdr3_aa: CSARRGQGNQPQHF; cdr3_nt: TGCAGTGCCCGACGGGGACAGGGCAATCAGCCCCAGCATTTT; clone_size: many; d_call: TRBD1; v_call: TRBV20-1; j_call: TRBJ1-5; cdr3_length: 14
cdr3_aa: CASSQDIDIRNSPLHF; cdr3_nt: TGTGCCAGCAGCCAAGATATCGACATAAGGAATTCACCCCTCCACTTT; clone_size: -; d_call: -; v_call: TRBV3-1; j_call: TRBJ1-6; cdr3_length: 16
cdr3_aa: CASSPRSNEAFF; cdr3_nt: TGTGCCAGCTCACCACGGAGTAATGAAGCTTTCTTT; clone_size: many; d_call: -; v_call: TRBV18; j_call: TRBJ1-1; cdr3_length: 12
cdr3_aa: CASSQVLAGGPETQYF; cdr3_nt: TGCGCCAGCAGCCAAGTTCTAGCGGGGGGGCCAGAGACCCAGTACTTC; clone_size: few; d_call: TRBD2; v_call: TRBV4-1; j_call: TRBJ2-5; cdr3_length: 16
cdr3_aa: CASSLIAGSYNEQFF; cdr3_nt: TGCGCCAGCAGCTTAATAGCGGGGTCTTACAATGAGCAGTTCTTC; clone_size: many; d_call: TRBD2; v_call: TRBV5-1; j_call: TRBJ2-1; cdr3_length: 15
cdr3_aa: CASSLRGDPYNEQFF; cdr3_nt: TGCGCCAGCAGCTTGAGAGGTGACCCCTACAATGAGCAGTTCTTC; clone_size: few; d_call: -; v_call: TRBV5-1; j_call: TRBJ2-1; cdr3_length: 15
cdr3_aa: CASSQGSGSGGARSYEQYF; cdr3_nt: TGCGCCAGCAGCCAAGGGTCAGGTAGCGGGGGGGCCCGGTCCTACGAGCAGTACTTC; clone_size: -; d_call: TRBD2; v_call: TRBV4-1; j_call: TRBJ2-7; cdr3_length: 19
cdr3_aa: CASSYTVLEAYEQYF; cdr3_nt: TGTGCCAGCAGTTACACGGTCTTGGAGGCCTACGAGCAGTACTTC; clone_size: -; d_call: -; v_call: TRBV6-6; j_call: TRBJ2-7; cdr3_length: 15
cdr3_aa: CASTWTGATGELFF; cdr3_nt: TGTGCCAGCACCTGGACAGGGGCCACCGGGGAGCTGTTTTTT; clone_size: few; d_call: TRBD1; v_call: TRBV27; j_call: TRBJ2-2; cdr3_length: 14
cdr3_aa: CATSDSKVGTRGDTQYF; cdr3_nt: TGTGCCACCAGTGACTCCAAAGTCGGGACCCGCGGAGATACGCAGTATTTT; clone_size: -; d_call: -; v_call: TRBV24-1; j_call: TRBJ2-3; cdr3_length: 17
cdr3_aa: CASSLDRGGDEQFF; cdr3_nt: TGTGCCAGCAGCTTGGACAGGGGAGGTGATGAGCAGTTCTTC; clone_size: -; d_call: TRBD1; v_call: TRBV7-6; j_call: TRBJ2-1; cdr3_length: 14
cdr3_aa: CASSSQNNQPQHF; cdr3_nt: TGTGCCAGCAGCTCTCAAAACAATCAGCCCCAGCATTTT; clone_size: many; d_call: -; v_call: TRBV11-2; j_call: TRBJ1-5; cdr3_length: 13
cdr3_aa: CASREQGASEAFF; cdr3_nt: TGTGCCAGCAGGGAACAGGGGGCGTCTGAAGCTTTCTTT; clone_size: few; d_call: TRBD1; v_call: TRBV7-3; j_call: TRBJ1-1; cdr3_length: 13
cdr3_aa: CSARRGIETQYF; cdr3_nt: TGCAGTGCTCGGCGGGGGATCGAGACCCAGTACTTC; clone_size: -; d_call: TRBD2; v_call: TRBV20-1; j_call: TRBJ2-5; cdr3_length: 12
cdr3_aa: CASRGLGGETQYF; cdr3_nt: TGTGCCAGCAGGGGGTTGGGGGGAGAGACCCAGTACTTC; clone_size: many; d_call: -; v_call: TRBV6-1; j_call: TRBJ2-5; cdr3_length: 13
cdr3_aa: CASGLTNEQYF; cdr3_nt: TGCGCCAGCGGACTAACCAACGAGCAGTACTTC; clone_size: -; d_call: -; v_call: TRBV5-1; j_call: TRBJ2-7; cdr3_length: 11
cdr3_aa: CASIRSGRTQETQYF; cdr3_nt: TGTGCCAGCATCAGATCGGGACGGACACAAGAGACCCAGTACTTC; clone_size: few; d_call: -; v_call: TRBV2; j_call: TRBJ2-5; cdr3_length: 15
cdr3_aa: CASSFGETYNEQFF; cdr3_nt: TGCGCCAGCAGCTTTGGGGAGACCTACAATGAGCAGTTCTTC; clone_size: many; d_call: -; v_call: TRBV5-1; j_call: TRBJ2-1; cdr3_length: 14
cdr3_aa: CSASQASYEQYF; cdr3_nt: TGCAGTGCTAGCCAGGCTTCCTACGAGCAGTACTTC; clone_size: few; d_call: -; v_call: TRBV20-1; j_call: TRBJ2-7; cdr3_length: 12
cdr3_aa: CASSWTSTNTGELFF; cdr3_nt: TGCGCCAGCAGCTGGACGTCAACGAACACCGGGGAGCTGTTTTTT; clone_size: few; d_call: -; v_call: TRBV5-1; j_call: TRBJ2-2; cdr3_length: 15
cdr3_aa: CASSASVFGDSSYNEQFF; cdr3_nt: TGTGCCAGCAGTGCGTCAGTGTTTGGCGACAGCTCCTACAATGAGCAGTTCTTC; clone_size: few; d_call: -; v_call: TRBV25-1; j_call: TRBJ2-1; cdr3_length: 18
cdr3_aa: CASSSQRGYYTGELFF; cdr3_nt: TGTGCCAGCTCGTCCCAGCGGGGGTACTACACCGGGGAGCTGTTTTTT; clone_size: many; d_call: TRBD2; v_call: TRBV25-1; j_call: TRBJ2-2; cdr3_length: 16
cdr3_aa: CASSQVGQGSDGYTF; cdr3_nt: TGCGCCAGCAGCCAAGTAGGACAGGGCTCTGATGGCTACACCTTC; clone_size: few; d_call: TRBD1; v_call: TRBV4-1; j_call: TRBJ1-2; cdr3_length: 15
cdr3_aa: CASSPTSVGGPDEQFF; cdr3_nt: TGCGCCAGCAGCCCCACCAGCGTGGGGGGGCCAGATGAGCAGTTCTTC; clone_size: few; d_call: -; v_call: TRBV4-1; j_call: TRBJ2-1; cdr3_length: 16
cdr3_aa: CASSLGTLTRPQHF; cdr3_nt: TGTGCCAGCAGCCTTGGGACGCTGACTCGGCCCCAGCATTTT; clone_size: -; d_call: -; v_call: TRBV12-3/TRBV12-4; j_call: TRBJ1-5; cdr3_length: 14
cdr3_aa: CASSQVYIVASGGEETQYF; cdr3_nt: TGTGCCAGCAGCCAAGTTTATATAGTGGCTAGCGGGGGTGAGGAGACCCAGTACTTC; clone_size: few; d_call: TRBD2; v_call: TRBV4-2; j_call: TRBJ2-5; cdr3_length: 19
cdr3_aa: CASRPPRGFDPAFF; cdr3_nt: TGTGCCAGCAGACCCCCAAGGGGGTTTGACCCAGCTTTCTTT; clone_size: -; d_call: -; v_call: TRBV12-3/TRBV12-4; j_call: TRBJ1-1; cdr3_length: 14
cdr3_aa: CASRMSGIAKNIQYF; cdr3_nt: TGTGCCAGCAGAATGTCAGGAATAGCCAAAAACATTCAGTACTTC; clone_size: -; d_call: -; v_call: TRBV6-5; j_call: TRBJ2-4; cdr3_length: 15
cdr3_aa: CASSGLGAEAKNIQYF; cdr3_nt: TGTGCCAGCAGTGGTCTCGGGGCCGAGGCCAAAAACATTCAGTACTTC; clone_size: few; d_call: -; v_call: TRBV25-1; j_call: TRBJ2-4; cdr3_length: 16
cdr3_aa: CASSNDRRLDTQYF; cdr3_nt: TGTGCCAGCAGCAACGACAGGCGGTTAGATACGCAGTATTTT; clone_size: few; d_call: -; v_call: TRBV7-9; j_call: TRBJ2-3; cdr3_length: 14
cdr3_aa: CASSPRGPTNEKLFF; cdr3_nt: TGTGCCAGCAGCCCCCGGGGGCCGACTAATGAAAAACTGTTTTTT; clone_size: many; d_call: -; v_call: TRBV7-9; j_call: TRBJ1-4; cdr3_length: 15
cdr3_aa: CASTPSSTGELFF; cdr3_nt: TGTGCCAGCACCCCTTCGAGCACCGGGGAGCTGTTTTTT; clone_size: -; d_call: -; v_call: TRBV12-3/TRBV12-4; j_call: TRBJ2-2; cdr3_length: 13
cdr3_aa: CASRMTGGVTEAFF; cdr3_nt: TGTGCCAGCAGGATGACAGGGGGAGTTACTGAAGCTTTCTTT; clone_size: few; d_call: TRBD1; v_call: TRBV12-3/TRBV12-4; j_call: TRBJ1-1; cdr3_length: 14
cdr3_aa: CSAPAAGREQETQYF; cdr3_nt: TGCAGTGCTCCGGCGGCCGGGCGGGAGCAAGAGACCCAGTACTTC; clone_size: many; d_call: TRBD2; v_call: TRBV20-1; j_call: TRBJ2-5; cdr3_length: 15
cdr3_aa: CASSLNGGMETQYF; cdr3_nt: TGTGCCAGCAGCTTAAACGGGGGAATGGAGACCCAGTACTTC; clone_size: few; d_call: -; v_call: TRBV7-3; j_call: TRBJ2-5; cdr3_length: 14
cdr3_aa: CASSQGGLSRGGRTDTQYF; cdr3_nt: TGTGCCAGCAGCCAAGGGGGTCTGTCGCGGGGGGGACGCACAGATACGCAGTATTTT; clone_size: few; d_call: TRBD2; v_call: TRBV4-2; j_call: TRBJ2-3; cdr3_length: 19
cdr3_aa: CASSTSGGDTDTQYF; cdr3_nt: TGTGCCAGCAGCACTAGCGGGGGAGACACAGATACGCAGTATTTT; clone_size: few; d_call: TRBD2; v_call: TRBV9; j_call: TRBJ2-3; cdr3_length: 15
cdr3_aa: CASSHRGQPQHF; cdr3_nt: TGTGCCAGCAGTCACAGGGGACAGCCCCAGCATTTT; clone_size: -; d_call: TRBD1; v_call: TRBV6-5; j_call: TRBJ1-5; cdr3_length: 12
cdr3_aa: CASTKLSAGELFF; cdr3_nt: TGTGCCAGCACCAAACTGTCGGCCGGGGAGCTGTTTTTT; clone_size: few; d_call: -; v_call: TRBV7-9; j_call: TRBJ2-2; cdr3_length: 13
cdr3_aa: CASSSTGPHYGYTF; cdr3_nt: TGCGCCAGCAGTTCCACAGGGCCTCACTATGGCTACACCTTC; clone_size: few; d_call: -; v_call: TRBV5-1; j_call: TRBJ1-2; cdr3_length: 14
cdr3_aa: CASRTATGAASTDTQYF; cdr3_nt: TGCGCCAGCCGCACCGCCACAGGGGCGGCTAGCACAGATACGCAGTATTTT; clone_size: few; d_call: TRBD1; v_call: TRBV5-1; j_call: TRBJ2-3; cdr3_length: 17
cdr3_aa: CASSQIDMISYNEQFF; cdr3_nt: TGCGCCAGCAGCCAGATCGACATGATCTCCTACAATGAGCAGTTCTTC; clone_size: many; d_call: -; v_call: TRBV4-1; j_call: TRBJ2-1; cdr3_length: 16
cdr3_aa: CAISAGLAGRNEQFF; cdr3_nt: TGTGCCATCAGTGCTGGACTAGCGGGGCGCAATGAGCAGTTCTTC; clone_size: few; d_call: TRBD2; v_call: TRBV10-3; j_call: TRBJ2-1; cdr3_length: 15